Shown below are 26 T cell receptor beta chains from a single sample sequenced in a study of blood T cell repertoires in COVID-19. Measured with immunoSEQ multiplex PCR; TCRdb has only the in-frame clones, and not every one. The sample lists roughly 49,000 clones, approximately 84% seen once, with 4.4% in the top ten. The material sequenced was peripheral blood. The receptors derive from a man aged 50 or older with active COVID-19.

The chain joins TRBV12-5 to TRBJ1-4; TRBD1 is a possible D gene (6 bases). Germline V gene lookup returns CDR1 LGHNT and CDR2 FRNRAP. Trimming cost V 2 bases and J 5 bases, with 15 bases left between them. The CDR3 sequence is 16 residues long. This chain's CDR3 is CASGLSPGQENEKLFF. CDR3 nucleotides: TGTGCTAGTGGTTTGTCGCCGGGACAAGAAAATGAAAAACTGTTTTTT.

The CDR3 sequence: CASSTGAGTDTQYF. The DNA of the CDR3 is TGTGCCAGTAGTACTGGGGCGGGCACAGATACGCAGTATTTT. The chain has TRBV19 and TRBJ2-3; TRBD1 is a possible D gene (5 bases). CDR3 length: 14 residues. V lost 4 bases to trimming and J lost 1 base, with 9 bases between them. Per the germline V gene, CDR1 is LNHDA and CDR2 is SQIVND (reference sequence).

The chain recombines TRBV6-4 with TRBJ2-3; the D gene is possibly TRBD1 (6 bases). In germline, CDR1 is MRHNA, CDR2 SNTAGT. V lost 4 bases, J lost 1 base, and 12 bases lay in between. CDR3 length equals 15 residues. CDR3 sequence reads: CASSATGVGTDTQYF. CDR3 in DNA: TGTGCCAGCAGTGCGACAGGAGTGGGCACAGATACGCAGTATTTT.

The chain has TRBV7-2 and TRBJ2-5; 15 bases fit TRBD2. Trimming removed 5 bases from V and 3 bases from J; junction bases left unmatched: 10. There are 18 residues in the CDR3. Germline values: CDR1 SGHTA, CDR2 FQGNSA. CDR3 DNA: TGTGCCAGCAGCCTCAGTCGGACTAGCGGGGGGGTAGAAGAGACCCAGTACTTC. Its protein product is CASSLSRTSGGVEETQYF.

The J gene is TRBJ2-7, the V gene TRBV10-1; 8 bases align to TRBD1. This CDR3 spans 15 amino acids. Trimming took 11 bases from V and 1 from J; bases not matched to a gene: 13. Per the germline V gene, CDR1 is WNHNN and CDR2 is SYGVQD (reference sequence). The CDR3 spells CAGTPKGDRSYEQYF. As DNA, the CDR3 is TGCGCCGGAACTCCAAAGGGGGACAGGTCCTACGAGCAGTACTTC.

This chain joins TRBV27 and TRBJ1-4, with a tentative D call TRBD1 (6 bases). The V and J ends lost 6 bases and 8 bases respectively, with 22 bases between them. The CDR3 has 16 amino acids. Per germline, CDR1 MNHEY and CDR2 SMNVEV (reference sequence). The CDR3 sequence is CASSLQGTGGLEKLFF. CDR3 DNA sequence: TGTGCCAGCAGCTTACAGGGCACCGGGGGACTGGAAAAACTGTTTTTT.

The chain uses TRBV5-4 and TRBJ2-7, with no clear D. The CDR3 spans 15 residues. CDR1 and CDR2 (germline): SGHNT, YYREEE (reference sequence). V dropped 4 bases and J dropped 2 bases, with 16 bases sitting between them. This CDR3 is CASSADRPFPYEQYF. As DNA, the CDR3 is TGTGCCAGCAGCGCGGATCGGCCTTTTCCCTACGAGCAGTACTTC.

This chain joins TRBV7-9 and TRBJ1-2; D perhaps matches TRBD1 (5 bases). This CDR3 region has 14 residues. The V end lost 2 bases, the J end lost 0 bases, and 7 bases lay between the germline ends. Germline CDR1 reads SEHNR; CDR2 reads FQNEAQ (reference sequence). CDR3 region: CASSLRGSNYGYTF. The CDR3 DNA sequence: TGTGCCAGCAGCTTAAGGGGATCTAACTATGGCTACACCTTC.

This clone appeared once. The CDR3 spells CASSPGVSEQYF. The DNA of the CDR3 is TGTGCCAGCTCTCCAGGGGTTTCCGAGCAGTACTTC. The chain employs TRBV5-5 and TRBJ2-7; possibly TRBD1 for D (6 bases). The CDR3 runs 12 residues. The ends were cut back, 7 bases at V and 6 bases at J, with 14 bases in the middle. The germline CDR1 and CDR2 sequences are SGHKS and YYEKEE (reference sequence).

The rearrangement joins TRBV19 to TRBJ1-3; 8 bases match TRBD1. Per germline, CDR1 LNHDA and CDR2 SQIVND (reference sequence). V dropped 5 bases and J dropped 7; count of bases not matched to a gene: 7. CDR3 length: 14 residues. CDR3 nucleotides: TGTGCCAGTAGTCCCCCGGACAGGGCGAACACCATATATTTT. It encodes CASSPPDRANTIYF.

The rearrangement joins TRBV6-5 to TRBJ2-1; D remains ambiguous. CDR1 MNHEY and CDR2 SVGAGI come from the germline V gene. CDR3 length equals 13 residues. The CDR3 loop reads CAVALSSYNEQFF. For the CDR3, the DNA is TGTGCGGTGGCCCTCAGCTCCTACAATGAGCAGTTCTTC.

J is TRBJ1-1 and V is TRBV5-1; TRBD1 agrees at 8 bases. The CDR3 contains 14 residues. V gave up 4 bases and J gave up 1 base; unmatched junction bases: 3. The V gene's germline CDR1 is SGHRS and CDR2 YFSETQ. The DNA for the CDR3 is TGCGCCAGCAGCCCGCAGGGGGCGAACACTGAAGCTTTCTTT. Its translation is CASSPQGANTEAFF. The full variable domain, rest sourced from reference TRBV5-1 and TRBJ1-1, is KAGVTQTPRYLIKTRGQQVTLSCSPISGHRSVSWYQQTPGQGLQFLFEYFSETQRNKGNFPGRFSGRQFSNSRSEMNVSTLELGDSALYLCASSPQGANTEAFFGQGTRLTVV.

This chain uses TRBV5-1 with TRBJ2-1, with 10 bases fitting TRBD2. Germline V gene lookup returns CDR1 SGHRS and CDR2 YFSETQ. The CDR3 consists of 16 residues. J gave up 6 bases and V 3 bases, and 9 bases lay outside the gene matches. CDR3 nucleotides: TGCGCCAGCAGCTCCCGATTAGCGGGGGGACTCAATGAGCAGTTCTTC. It codes for CASSSRLAGGLNEQFF. The full variable domain, completed using reference TRBV5-1 and TRBJ2-1, is KAGVTQTPRYLIKTRGQQVTLSCSPISGHRSVSWYQQTPGQGLQFLFEYFSETQRNKGNFPGRFSGRQFSNSRSEMNVSTLELGDSALYLCASSSRLAGGLNEQFFGPGTRLTVL.

This chain links TRBV6-1 with TRBJ2-3; TRBD1 matches 9 bases. The length of the CDR3 is 15 residues. V shed 3 bases and J 2 bases; nucleotides not matched to a gene: 3. Per germline, CDR1 MNHNS and CDR2 SASEGT. CDR3 in DNA: TGTGCCAGCAGTGACGACAGGGGGGCCACAGATACGCAGTATTTT. Translating it yields CASSDDRGATDTQYF.

The chain recombines TRBV6-5 with TRBJ1-6; 8 bases map to TRBD1. The junction had 12 bases not matched to a gene; V was cut back by 8 bases and J by 9 bases. The CDR3 is 15 residues long. CDR1 is MNHEY and CDR2 is SVGAGI in the germline V gene. The CDR3 is CASGQGRSGVSPLHF. As DNA, the CDR3 is TGTGCCAGCGGACAGGGACGATCAGGGGTTTCACCCCTCCACTTT.

This chain uses TRBV10-2 with TRBJ2-1; 8 bases line up with TRBD2. V lost 2 bases, J lost 3 bases, and 9 bases stayed unmatched. The CDR3 is 17 amino acids. The germline CDR1 and CDR2 sequences are WSHSY and SAAADI. Written as DNA, the CDR3 is TGCGCCAGCAGTGAGACTCTACTAGCGGTTTTCTACAATGAGCAGTTCTTC. This encodes CASSETLLAVFYNEQFF.

V and J are TRBV11-2 and TRBJ1-1, with 7 bases identical to TRBD1. Trimming took 5 bases from V and 10 from J; bases not matched to a gene: 4. CDR3 size: 11 residues. Germline V gene data show CDR1 as SGHAT and CDR2 as FQNNGV. The CDR3 coding sequence is TGTGCCAGCAGCCGGGAGGGGGCAGCTTTCTTT. This encodes CASSREGAAFF. The whole variable domain, remainder taken from reference TRBV11-2 and TRBJ1-1, is EAGVAQSPRYKIIEKRQSVAFWCNPISGHATLYWYQQILGQGPKLLIQFQNNGVVDDSQLPKDRFSAERLKGVDSTLKIQPAKLEDSAVYLCASSREGAAFFGQGTRLTVV.

This chain uses TRBV5-1 with TRBJ2-1; D gene ambiguous. The germline gives CDR1 SGHRS, CDR2 YFSETQ. Trimming pared 0 bases from V and 4 bases from J, leaving 17 bases between. This CDR3 comprises 17 residues. The chain's CDR3 is CASSLGGTLSFYNEQFF. The DNA of the CDR3 is TGCGCCAGCAGCTTGGGAGGCACTCTTTCTTTTTACAATGAGCAGTTCTTC.

This clone was seen a few times. This chain uses TRBV7-2 with TRBJ2-7; no clear D. The CDR3 covers 14 residues. With 5 bases removed from V and 0 bases from J, the gap between germline ends came to 11 bases. The germline V gene has CDR1 SGHTA and CDR2 FQGNSA. In nucleotides, the CDR3 is TGTGCCAGCAGCCCGTACAAAAGCTCCTACGAGCAGTACTTC. Its translation: CASSPYKSSYEQYF.

The gene calls are TRBV6-5 and TRBJ1-3; D call uncertain. Trimming took 9 bases from V and 0 from J, leaving 6 bases between them. The CDR3 extends over 12 amino acids. Germline V lookup: CDR1 MNHEY, CDR2 SVGAGI. CDR3 DNA: TGTGCCAGTCGGTCCTCTGGAAACACCATATATTTT. The encoded protein is CASRSSGNTIYF.

This clone occurred a few times. The chain carries TRBV28 and TRBJ1-1; TRBD1 agrees at 7 bases. The CDR3 consists of 15 residues. Unmatched junction bases numbered 6, after V lost 5 bases and J lost 0 bases. Germline values: CDR1 MDHEN, CDR2 SYDVKM. CDR3 region: CASSKRTGLNTEAFF. The DNA of the CDR3 is TGTGCCAGCAGTAAGAGGACAGGCCTGAACACTGAAGCTTTCTTT.

The rearrangement links TRBV3-1 (or the pseudogene TRBV3-2) to TRBJ2-2; TRBD1 aligns across 8 bases. Germline lookup yields CDR1 LGHDT and CDR2 YNNKEL (reference sequence). With V trimmed by 0 bases and J by 1 base, 4 bases remained unmatched. The CDR3 totals 17 residues. The CDR3 sequence: CASSQDRTGMNTGELFF. The CDR3 DNA reads as TGTGCCAGCAGCCAAGACCGGACAGGGATGAACACCGGGGAGCTGTTTTTT.

This chain uses TRBV28 with TRBJ2-7; 8 bases align to TRBD2. The CDR3 consists of 14 residues. V lost 7 bases to trimming and J lost 7 bases; unmatched junction nucleotides: 12. Germline V gene lookup returns CDR1 MDHEN and CDR2 SYDVKM. CDR3 in amino acids: CASTPGGGVYEQYF. The CDR3 DNA reads as TGTGCCAGCACCCCCGGGGGGGGTGTGTATGAGCAGTACTTC. Full variable domain (remainder filled in from reference TRBV28 and TRBJ2-7): DVKVTQSSRYLVKRTGEKVFLECVQDMDHENMFWYRQDPGLGLRLIYFSYDVKMKEKGDIPEGYSVSREKKERFSLILESASTNQTSMYLCASTPGGGVYEQYFGPGTRLTVT.

The V gene is TRBV11-2, the J gene TRBJ2-5, with D maybe TRBD1 (5 bases). Trimming took 0 bases from V and 2 from J, leaving 10 bases between them. The CDR3 is 15 amino acids. Germline CDR1 SGHAT, CDR2 FQNNGV. CDR3 DNA sequence: TGTGCCAGCAGCTTAGATCAGGGTAGACAAGAGACCCAGTACTTC. Translating it yields CASSLDQGRQETQYF.

This chain connects TRBV5-1 to TRBJ1-4; perhaps TRBD1 as D (6 bases). The CDR3 covers 15 residues. V was clipped by 3 bases and J by 3 bases, with 12 bases between them. Germline V lookup: CDR1 SGHRS, CDR2 YFSETQ. The CDR3 spells CASSSEGGANEKLFF. CDR3 DNA sequence: TGCGCCAGCAGCTCGGAAGGGGGGGCTAATGAAAAACTGTTTTTT.

This clone was recorded a few times. J is TRBJ2-6 and V is TRBV4-1; 8 nucleotides match TRBD1. Trimming at V came to 5 bases and at J to 0 bases, leaving 18 bases not matched to a gene. Per the germline V gene, CDR1 is MGHRA and CDR2 is YSYEKL. CDR3 length equals 21 residues. DNA of the CDR3: TGCGCCAGCAGCAAAGCCCCTCAGGGGGCGCCCTCAAGCTCTGGGGCCAACGTCCTGACTTTC. It yields the protein CASSKAPQGAPSSSGANVLTF.